Reported below is one T cell receptor (beta chain). This entry is derived from a study of blood T cell repertoires in COVID-19. Study-level information: Samples taken during acute and convalescent COVID-19 were collected in the United States, Italy and Spain. T cells, B-cell-depleted T cells, or PBMCs supplied cDNA or gDNA.

In the original processing: Reference gene primer amplification gave estimated nucleated cell counts. Measured with immunoSEQ multiplex PCR; TCRdb has only the in-frame clones, and not every one. The D gene and trimming were derived from the DNA, and the V and J assignments and clone size from that table. The data hold around 150,000 clones, with approximately 80% observed a single time. The CDR3 totals 17 residues. Trimming took 5 bases from V and 3 from J; bases not matched to a gene: 11. Germline V CDR1 and CDR2: LNHDA, SQIVND (reference sequence). This chain uses TRBV19 with TRBJ1-2; TRBD1 aligns across 11 bases. This TCR was sampled from a woman aged 50 to 60 with acute or convalescent COVID-19. What was sequenced was peripheral blood. This CDR3 is CASSSAGTGGIHYGYTF. The DNA of the CDR3 is TGTGCCAGTAGTTCCGCCGGGACAGGGGGTATTCACTATGGCTACACCTTC.